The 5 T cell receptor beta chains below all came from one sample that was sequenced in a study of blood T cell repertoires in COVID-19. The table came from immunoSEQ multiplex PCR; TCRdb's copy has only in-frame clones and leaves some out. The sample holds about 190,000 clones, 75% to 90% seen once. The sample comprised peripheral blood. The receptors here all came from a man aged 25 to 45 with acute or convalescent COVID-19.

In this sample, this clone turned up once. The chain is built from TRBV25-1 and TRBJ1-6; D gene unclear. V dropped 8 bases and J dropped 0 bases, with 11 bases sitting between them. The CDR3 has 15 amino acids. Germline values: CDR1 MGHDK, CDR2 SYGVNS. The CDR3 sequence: CASSRDFSYNSPLHF. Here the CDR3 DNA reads TGTGCCAGCTCTAGAGATTTCTCCTATAATTCACCCCTCCACTTT.

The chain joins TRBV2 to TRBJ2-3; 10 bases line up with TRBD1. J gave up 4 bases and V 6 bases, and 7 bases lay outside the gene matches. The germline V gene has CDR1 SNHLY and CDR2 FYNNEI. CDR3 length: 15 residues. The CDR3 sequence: CASRGGQGSADTQYF. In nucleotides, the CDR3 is TGTGCCAGCAGGGGGGGACAGGGGAGCGCAGATACGCAGTATTTT.

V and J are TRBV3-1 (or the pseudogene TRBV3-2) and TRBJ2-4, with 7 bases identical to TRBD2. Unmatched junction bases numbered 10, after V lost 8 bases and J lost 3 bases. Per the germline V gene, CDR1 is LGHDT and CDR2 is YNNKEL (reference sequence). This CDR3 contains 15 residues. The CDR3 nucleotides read TGTGCCAGCCTAGAGGGCTCGGGGGGCAAAAACATTCAGTACTTC. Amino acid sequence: CASLEGSGGKNIQYF.

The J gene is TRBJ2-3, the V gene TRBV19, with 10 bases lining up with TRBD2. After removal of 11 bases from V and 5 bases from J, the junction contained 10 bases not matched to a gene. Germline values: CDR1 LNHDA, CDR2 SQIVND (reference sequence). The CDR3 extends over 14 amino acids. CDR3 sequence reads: CASRSGGAGDTQYF. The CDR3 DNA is TGTGCCTCACGGAGCGGGGGGGCCGGAGATACGCAGTATTTT.

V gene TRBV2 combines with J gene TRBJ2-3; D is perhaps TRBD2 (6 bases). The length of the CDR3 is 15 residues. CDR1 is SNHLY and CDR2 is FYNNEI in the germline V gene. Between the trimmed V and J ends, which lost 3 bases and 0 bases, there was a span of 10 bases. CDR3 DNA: TGTGCCAGCAGTGATCTAGCGTCTAGCACAGATACGCAGTATTTT. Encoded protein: CASSDLASSTDTQYF. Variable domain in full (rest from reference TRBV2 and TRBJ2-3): EPEVTQTPSHQVTQMGQEVILRCVPISNHLYFYWYRQILGQKVEFLVSFYNNEISEKSEIFDDQFSVERPDGSNFTLKIRSTKLEDSAMYFCASSDLASSTDTQYFGPGTRLTVL.